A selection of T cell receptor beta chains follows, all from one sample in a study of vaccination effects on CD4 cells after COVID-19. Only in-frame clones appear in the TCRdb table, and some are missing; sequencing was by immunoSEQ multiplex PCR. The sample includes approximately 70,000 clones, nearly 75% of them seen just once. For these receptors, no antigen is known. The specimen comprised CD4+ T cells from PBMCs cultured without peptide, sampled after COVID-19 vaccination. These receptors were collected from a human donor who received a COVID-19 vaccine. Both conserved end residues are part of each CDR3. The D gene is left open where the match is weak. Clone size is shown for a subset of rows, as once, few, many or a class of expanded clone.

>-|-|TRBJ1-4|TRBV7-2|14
CASSLSRTNEKLFF
TGTGCCAGCAGCTTAAGCAGGACTAATGAAAAACTGTTTTTT
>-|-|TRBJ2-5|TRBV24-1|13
CATSGAPLETQYF
TGTGCCACCAGTGGAGCACCTTTAGAGACCCAGTACTTC
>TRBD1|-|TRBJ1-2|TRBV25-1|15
CASSESDRVNYGYTF
TGTGCCAGCAGTGAATCTGACAGGGTTAACTATGGCTACACCTTC
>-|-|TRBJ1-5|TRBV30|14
CAWSVWGDNQPQHF
TGTGCCTGGAGTGTTTGGGGGGACAATCAGCCCCAGCATTTT
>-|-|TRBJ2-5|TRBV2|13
CASHWGAQETQYF
TGTGCCAGCCACTGGGGGGCTCAAGAGACCCAGTACTTC
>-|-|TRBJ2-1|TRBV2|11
CASSLYNEQFF
TGTGCCAGCAGTCTATACAATGAGCAGTTCTTC
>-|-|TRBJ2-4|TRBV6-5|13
CASSYLGQNIQYF
TGTGCCAGCAGTTACCTAGGCCAAAACATTCAGTACTTC
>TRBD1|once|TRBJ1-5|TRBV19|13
CASGGQGHQPQHF
TGTGCCAGCGGCGGACAGGGTCATCAGCCCCAGCATTTT
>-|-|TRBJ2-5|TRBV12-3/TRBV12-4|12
CASSSAVETQYF
TGTGCCAGCAGCTCCGCCGTAGAGACCCAGTACTTC
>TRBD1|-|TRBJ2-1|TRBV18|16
CASSQNPGTGSNEQFF
TGTGCCAGCTCACAGAACCCCGGGACAGGGTCCAATGAGCAGTTCTTC
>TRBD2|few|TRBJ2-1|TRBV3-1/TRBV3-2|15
CASSQELAGGREQFF
TGTGCCAGCAGCCAAGAACTAGCGGGGGGAAGGGAGCAGTTCTTC
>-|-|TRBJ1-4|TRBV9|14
CASSIRGAGEKLFF
TGTGCCAGCAGCATCCGGGGGGCAGGTGAAAAACTGTTTTTT
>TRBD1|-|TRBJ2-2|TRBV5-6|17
CASSLELGQGYTGELFF
TGTGCCAGCAGCTTGGAGTTGGGACAGGGTTACACCGGGGAGCTGTTTTTT
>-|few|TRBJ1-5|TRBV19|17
CASSIEPWTGSNQPQHF
TGTGCCAGTAGTATAGAGCCTTGGACGGGGAGCAATCAGCCCCAGCATTTT
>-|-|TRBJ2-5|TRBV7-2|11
CASSPQETQYF
TGTGCCAGCAGCCCCCAAGAGACCCAGTACTTC
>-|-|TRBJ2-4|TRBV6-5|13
CASTSGNKNIQYF
TGTGCCAGCACATCGGGGAACAAAAACATTCAGTACTTC